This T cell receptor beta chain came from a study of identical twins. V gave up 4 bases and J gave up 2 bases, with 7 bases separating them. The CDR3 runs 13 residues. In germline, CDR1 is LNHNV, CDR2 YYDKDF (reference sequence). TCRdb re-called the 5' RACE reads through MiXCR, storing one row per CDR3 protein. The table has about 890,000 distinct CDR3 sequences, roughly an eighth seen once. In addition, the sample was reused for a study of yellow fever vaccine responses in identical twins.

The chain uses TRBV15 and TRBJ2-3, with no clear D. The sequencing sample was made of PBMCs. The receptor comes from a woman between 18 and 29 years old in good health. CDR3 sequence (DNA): TGTGCCACCAGCAAGGTCCCCACAGATACGCAGTATTTT. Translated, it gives CATSKVPTDTQYF.